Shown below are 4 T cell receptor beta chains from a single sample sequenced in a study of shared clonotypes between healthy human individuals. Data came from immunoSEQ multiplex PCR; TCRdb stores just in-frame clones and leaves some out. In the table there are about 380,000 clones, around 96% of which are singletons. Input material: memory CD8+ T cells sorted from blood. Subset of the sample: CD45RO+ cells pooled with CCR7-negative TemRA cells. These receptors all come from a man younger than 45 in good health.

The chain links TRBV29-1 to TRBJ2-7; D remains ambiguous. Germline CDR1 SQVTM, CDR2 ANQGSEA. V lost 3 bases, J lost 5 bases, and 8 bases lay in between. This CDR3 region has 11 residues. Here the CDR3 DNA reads TGCAGCGTTGAGAATGGGGACGAGCAGTACTTC. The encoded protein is CSVENGDEQYF.

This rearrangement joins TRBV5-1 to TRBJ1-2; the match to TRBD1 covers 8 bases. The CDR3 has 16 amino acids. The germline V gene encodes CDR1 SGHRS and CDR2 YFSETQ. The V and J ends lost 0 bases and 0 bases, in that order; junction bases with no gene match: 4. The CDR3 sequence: CASSLDGQGPNYGYTF. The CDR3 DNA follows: TGCGCCAGCAGCTTGGACGGACAGGGCCCTAACTATGGCTACACCTTC.

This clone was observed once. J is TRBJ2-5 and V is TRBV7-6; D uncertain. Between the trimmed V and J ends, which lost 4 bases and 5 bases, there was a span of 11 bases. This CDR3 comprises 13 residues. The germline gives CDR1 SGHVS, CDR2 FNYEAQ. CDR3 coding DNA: TGTGCCAGCAGCTCTAGGCCCTCGGAGACCCAGTACTTC. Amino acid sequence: CASSSRPSETQYF.

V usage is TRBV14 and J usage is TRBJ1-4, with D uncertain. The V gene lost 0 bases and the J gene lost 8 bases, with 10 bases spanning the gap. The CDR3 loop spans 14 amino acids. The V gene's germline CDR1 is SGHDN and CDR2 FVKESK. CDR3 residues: CASSQDRTVEKLFF. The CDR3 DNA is TGTGCCAGCAGCCAAGATAGGACTGTCGAAAAACTGTTTTTT. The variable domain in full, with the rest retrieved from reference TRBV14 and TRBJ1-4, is EAGVTQFPSHSVIEKGQTVTLRCDPISGHDNLYWYRRVMGKEIKFLLHFVKESKQDESGMPNNRFLAERTGGTYSTLKVQPAELEDSGVYFCASSQDRTVEKLFFGSGTQLSVL.